Included here is one T cell receptor (beta chain) sequence, with context. Its target is not known. Germline values: CDR1 LGHDT, CDR2 YNNKEL (reference sequence). The ends lost 4 bases at V and 5 bases at J; junction bases unmatched: 14. The CDR3 covers 17 residues. These data originate in a study of T cells in Graves' hyperthyroidism and ophthalmopathy. Amplification of TCR beta CDR3 regions was performed using RNA transcripts as template. In the first-round RT-PCR of the TCR CDR3, the HTBI primer set was used. One entry per CDR3 protein results from TCRdb running MiXCR on the multiplex PCR reads. Counted here are more than 600,000 distinct CDR3 sequences, roughly 15% occurring once; the ten biggest clones make up 8.4%. Stable hyperthyroidism: no ophthalmopathy progression over 18 months of follow-up. These patients, aged 18 to 65, had recently diagnosed hyperthyroidism lasting under 2 months. Points from the study as a whole: Patients with ophthalmopathy were separated from those with stable hyperthyroidism by a 13 V-J model. The model's output predicted ophthalmopathy at a median of roughly 6 months prior to onset.

The specimen sequenced was blood. This receptor was obtained from a man younger than 30 with Graves' hyperthyroidism. The rearrangement joins TRBV3-1 to TRBJ2-5, with 9 positions matching TRBD2. The DNA of the CDR3 is TGTGCCAGCAGCCCCTTATCTACGCGGGAGGGCCGGGAGACCCAGTACTTC. Translation: CASSPLSTREGRETQYF.